Presented here are 20 T cell receptor beta chains from one specimen sequenced in a study of CD8 T cells in Susac syndrome. RNA, at 0.5 to 1 ug, was reverse transcribed with random hexamers. TCRdb passed the immunoSEQ multiplex PCR reads through MiXCR, listing each CDR3 protein once. The sample yields a few hundred thousand distinct CDR3 sequences, about 91% seen once. Source material: CD8+ T cells from PBMCs. The receptors shown here come from a human donor with multiple sclerosis.

The rearrangement links TRBV6-7 to TRBJ2-7; 8 nucleotides line up with TRBD1. TRBV6-7 is noted as an ORF with a role that remains uncertain. The V and J ends lost 1 base and 11 bases, in that order; junction bases with no gene match: 10. The CDR3 is made up of 14 amino acids. CDR3 sequence (DNA): TGTGCCAGCAGTTACTTCCCCGGGGGACAGGAGGAGTACTTC. Its translation is CASSYFPGGQEEYF.

The chain links TRBV14 to TRBJ2-5; perhaps TRBD1 as D (5 bases). The CDR3 runs to 15 residues. V was trimmed by 1 base and J by 5 bases, leaving 14 bases between them. Germline V gives CDR1 SGHDN, CDR2 FVKESK. CDR3: CASSQGQFSQETQYF. The CDR3, as DNA: TGTGCCAGCAGCCAAGGACAGTTCTCACAGGAGACCCAGTACTTC. The whole variable domain, filled in from reference TRBV14 and TRBJ2-5, reads EAGVTQFPSHSVIEKGQTVTLRCDPISGHDNLYWYRRVMGKEIKFLLHFVKESKQDESGMPNNRFLAERTGGTYSTLKVQPAELEDSGVYFCASSQGQFSQETQYFGPGTRLLVL.

This clonotype was counted a few times. The rearrangement joins TRBV6-1 to TRBJ2-7, with 13 nucleotides matching TRBD2. This CDR3 has 12 residues. The germline V gene has CDR1 MNHNS and CDR2 SASEGT. V shed 8 bases, J shed 7 bases, and the junction held 2 bases outside the gene matches. CDR3 nucleotide sequence: TGTGCCAGCCAGGGACTAGCGGGGGAGCAGTACTTC. It specifies CASQGLAGEQYF.

This clonotype was observed once. The chain recombines TRBV27 with TRBJ2-7; TRBD1 might be the D (5 bases). This CDR3 contains 14 residues. The germline gives CDR1 MNHEY, CDR2 SMNVEV (reference sequence). V lost 1 base and J lost 3, with 10 bases in between. The CDR3 DNA sequence: TGTGCCAGCAGTTTATGGCCCCAGGGCTACGAGCAGTACTTC. It is translated as CASSLWPQGYEQYF.

This sequence joins TRBV27 and TRBJ2-6; D not certain. CDR1 and CDR2 (germline): MNHEY, SMNVEV (reference sequence). The CDR3 totals 15 residues. Trimming took 5 bases from V and 0 from J, leaving 8 bases between them. CDR3: CASSASSSGANVLTF. The CDR3 DNA is TGTGCCAGCAGTGCGTCTAGCTCTGGGGCCAACGTCCTGACTTTC.

V gene TRBV4-1 combines with J gene TRBJ1-3; tentative D call: TRBD1 (6 bases). Germline assignment: CDR1 MGHRA and CDR2 YSYEKL. The V and J ends lost 3 bases and 2 bases respectively, with 8 bases between them. The CDR3 is 14 amino acids. CDR3 in amino acids: CASSQSGAGNTIYF. CDR3 in DNA: TGCGCCAGCAGCCAGTCAGGGGCTGGAAACACCATATATTTT.

The V call is TRBV15, the J call TRBJ2-2; no definite D call. CDR1 is LNHNV and CDR2 is YYDKDF in the germline V gene (reference sequence). V was shortened by 5 bases and J by 6 bases, with 4 bases between the two germline ends. This CDR3 has 11 amino acids. Written as DNA, the CDR3 is TGTGCCACCAGCGAGGCCGGGGAGCTGTTTTTT. Amino acids: CATSEAGELFF.

The CDR3 nucleotides read TGTGCCAGCAGTGCCAGCGGGGAGACCCAGTACTTC. Its translation: CASSASGETQYF. The chain recombines TRBV6-1 with TRBJ2-5; tentative D call: TRBD2 (6 bases). The V gene's germline CDR1 is MNHNS and CDR2 SASEGT. V gave up 4 bases and J gave up 5 bases, with 8 bases separating them. The CDR3 runs to 12 residues.

This clonotype appeared a single time. This chain joins TRBV5-4 and TRBJ2-3; 7 nucleotides agree with TRBD2. Germline V gives CDR1 SGHNT, CDR2 YYREEE (reference sequence). V lost 4 bases, J lost 4 bases, and 6 bases stayed unmatched. The CDR3 contains 14 residues. The CDR3 loop reads CASSTTSSPDTQYF. CDR3 bases: TGTGCCAGCAGCACGACTAGCTCCCCAGATACGCAGTATTTT.

This CDR3 is CASSGPTGRLFSGELFF. Here the CDR3 DNA reads TGTGCCAGCAGCGGGCCGACAGGGCGTCTCTTTTCCGGGGAGCTGTTTTTT. This chain uses TRBV5-4 with TRBJ2-2; 7 bases align to TRBD1. This CDR3 is built from 17 residues. V shed 4 bases and J 6 bases; nucleotides not matched to a gene: 15. Germline V gene sequence: CDR1 SGHNT, CDR2 YYREEE (reference sequence).

The rearrangement uses TRBV4-2 and TRBJ2-7; the D is unclear. The V and J ends lost 1 base and 5 bases respectively, with 6 bases between them. The CDR3 totals 12 residues. The germline V gene has CDR1 LGHNA and CDR2 YNFKEQ. The CDR3 spells CASSQGRDEQYF. DNA of the CDR3: TGTGCCAGCAGCCAAGGTAGGGACGAGCAGTACTTC.

The chain uses TRBV27 and TRBJ1-2; 8 bases line up with TRBD1. Germline V gene data show CDR1 as MNHEY and CDR2 as SMNVEV (reference sequence). The CDR3 has 15 residues. J gave up 7 bases and V 0 bases, and 7 bases lay outside the gene matches. The CDR3 DNA follows: TGTGCCAGCAGTTTATCGCAGGGGGCGCCCCTTGGCTACACCTTC. The encoded protein is CASSLSQGAPLGYTF.

The chain combines TRBV19 with TRBJ2-3; D is uncertain. The ends were cut back, 4 bases at V and 0 bases at J, with 8 bases in the middle. Germline V CDR1 and CDR2: LNHDA, SQIVND (reference sequence). The CDR3 spans 14 residues. The CDR3 region has the DNA TGTGCCAGTAGTACCCCGGGCAGCACAGATACGCAGTATTTT. This translates into CASSTPGSTDTQYF.

The chain uses TRBV7-9 and TRBJ2-5; a possible D gene is TRBD2 (5 bases). Germline values: CDR1 SEHNR, CDR2 FQNEAQ (reference sequence). CDR3 size: 15 residues. V shed 4 bases and J shed 5 bases, with 17 bases lying between them. The CDR3: CASSSHVGATETQYF. The CDR3 DNA reads as TGTGCCAGCAGCTCCCACGTGGGAGCGACCGAGACCCAGTACTTC.

The chain links TRBV29-1 to TRBJ1-2, with D unresolved. V was shortened by 2 bases and J by 6 bases, with 19 bases between the two germline ends. Germline-derived CDR1 and CDR2 are SQVTM and ANQGSEA. The CDR3 is 15 residues long. CDR3 sequence: CSVESPLGMLNGYTF. DNA for the CDR3: TGCAGCGTTGAAAGTCCACTGGGGATGCTTAATGGCTACACCTTC.

V is TRBV20-1 and J is TRBJ2-7, with a tentative D call TRBD2 (5 bases). V lost 6 bases, J lost 0 bases, and 15 bases lay in between. The germline V gene has CDR1 DFQATT and CDR2 SNEGSKA (reference sequence). The CDR3 spans 14 residues. The CDR3 here is CSALEGWSSYEQYF. CDR3 nucleotide sequence: TGCAGTGCGCTTGAGGGCTGGAGCTCCTACGAGCAGTACTTC.

V is TRBV4-2 and J is TRBJ2-2; the D gene could be TRBD1 or TRBD2 (5 bases each). CDR3 length: 13 residues. The ends were cut back, 5 bases at V and 2 bases at J, with 6 bases in the middle. Per germline, CDR1 LGHNA and CDR2 YNFKEQ. CDR3 in DNA: TGTGCCAGCAGCGGGGACAACACCGGGGAGCTGTTTTTT. This translates into CASSGDNTGELFF.

This chain links TRBV28 with TRBJ2-7; 9 positions agree with TRBD1. Per germline, CDR1 MDHEN and CDR2 SYDVKM. Trimming cost V 5 bases and J 5 bases; bases outside gene matches: 7. CDR3 size: 14 residues. The CDR3 nucleotides are TGTGCCAGCAGTGTGGGACAGGGCGGGGACGAGCAGTACTTC. Protein product: CASSVGQGGDEQYF.

The chain uses TRBV30 and TRBJ1-1, with a weak D call TRBD1 (6 bases). V lost 5 bases and J lost 4, with 23 bases in between. Germline CDR1 GTSNPN, CDR2 SVGIG (reference sequence). This CDR3 is 16 amino acids long. The CDR3 loop reads CAWARDNTGGATEAFF. The CDR3 bases are TGTGCCTGGGCTCGGGACAACACCGGGGGTGCCACTGAAGCTTTCTTT.

This clonotype appeared once. The CDR3 sequence is CASSLGSGTGDTGELFF. The DNA for the CDR3 is TGTGCCAGCAGCTTAGGGTCCGGGACAGGGGACACCGGGGAGCTGTTTTTT. V usage is TRBV7-8 and J usage is TRBJ2-2; 10 positions agree with TRBD1. Germline V gene sequence: CDR1 SGHVS, CDR2 FQNEAQ. The CDR3 contains 17 residues. V was clipped by 1 base and J by 3 bases; unmatched bases: 5.